This TCR beta chain was sequenced for a study of T cells in Graves' hyperthyroidism and ophthalmopathy. Amplification yielded TCR beta CDR3 regions, with RNA transcripts as the source. Using the HTBI primer set, a first-round RT-PCR was run on the TCR CDR3. MiXCR, run by TCRdb on the multiplex PCR reads, gives a single entry per CDR3 protein. The table shows 300,000 to 450,000 distinct CDR3 sequences, with 17% occurring only once. Trimming removed 5 bases from V and 0 bases from J; junction bases left unmatched: 4. CDR3 size: 15 residues. Germline V gene sequence: CDR1 MNHEY, CDR2 SVGEGT. Broader study findings: Ophthalmopathy could be told apart from stable hyperthyroidism with a 13 V-J model.

Hyperthyroidism was newly diagnosed in patients aged 18 to 65 (duration under 2 months). Blood sampling occurred at first hyperthyroidism diagnosis, ahead of any ophthalmopathy symptoms. Regarding this clonotype: Its target is not known.

Sequencing input: blood. This TCR came from a woman aged 25 to 45 with Graves' hyperthyroidism that later progressed to Graves' ophthalmopathy. The genes are TRBV6-2 or TRBV6-3 and TRBJ2-7, with 10 bases lining up with TRBD1. The CDR3 bases are TGTGCCAGCAGTGGGGGACAGGGGAGCTCCTACGAGCAGTACTTC. Amino acid sequence: CASSGGQGSSYEQYF.